These T cell receptor beta chains were read from a single sample in a study of T cells in Graves' hyperthyroidism and ophthalmopathy. Via MiXCR, TCRdb re-called the multiplex PCR reads, giving one row per CDR3 protein. Among under 600,000 distinct CDR3 sequences listed, around 15% were seen once. The sample taken for sequencing was blood. The receptors stem from a woman aged 40-49 years with Graves' ophthalmopathy. Both conserved end residues are part of each CDR3. D genes are given only for firm matches. Rows give clone size only sometimes, using once, few, many, or a class for an expanded clone.

size	D	V	J	CDR3	DNA
many	NA	TRBV3-1	TRBJ2-7	CASSQVMGSEQYF	TGTGCCAGCAGCCAAGTGATGGGTAGCGAGCAGTACTTC
NA	NA	TRBV10-3	TRBJ2-5	CAISEHLTGQETQYF	TGTGCCATCAGTGAGCACTTGACAGGCCAAGAGACCCAGTACTTC
many	TRBD2	TRBV11-2	TRBJ2-1	CASSGLAGFNEQFF	TGTGCCAGCAGCGGCCTAGCGGGATTCAATGAGCAGTTCTTC
many	TRBD2	TRBV20-1	TRBJ2-5	CSASFGGEETQYF	TGCAGTGCTAGTTTCGGGGGGGAAGAGACCCAGTACTTC
many	TRBD2	TRBV12-3/TRBV12-4	TRBJ2-3	CASNLAGGADTQYF	TGTGCCAGCAATCTAGCGGGAGGTGCGGATACGCAGTATTTT
few	NA	TRBV10-3	TRBJ1-1	CATIKGTSDSNTEAFF	TGTGCCACGATCAAGGGGACTTCGGATTCGAACACTGAAGCTTTCTTT
few	NA	TRBV7-9	TRBJ1-1	CASSLAQGALTEAFF	TGTGCCAGCAGCTTAGCGCAGGGAGCTCTGACTGAAGCTTTCTTT
NA	TRBD1	TRBV19	TRBJ1-1	CASSIATGGWWAFF	TGTGCCAGTAGTATCGCGACAGGGGGCTGGTGGGCTTTCTTT
NA	NA	TRBV6-1	TRBJ1-6	CASSDGRLGGGRYNSPLHF	TGTGCCAGCAGTGACGGCAGACTTGGGGGGGGCAGATATAATTCACCCCTCCACTTT
NA	NA	TRBV10-3	TRBJ1-5	CAVRGQTYSNQPQHF	TGTGCCGTCAGGGGACAAACATATAGCAATCAGCCCCAGCATTTT